The 18 T cell receptor beta chains below all came from one sample that was sequenced in a study of T-cell memory formation after mild COVID-19 (dated by TCRdb to the early 2020s). Receptor amplification or capture employed 5' RACE. For sequencing, an Illumina NovaSeq 6000 was employed. The public reads were reanalyzed by TCRdb: fastp trimming at Q25, MiXCR alignment, in-frame beta chains only. Identical CDR3 protein sequences are pooled into one entry, listed with their most common genes and DNA. The sample has 65,000 to 90,000 distinct CDR3 sequences on record, roughly 13% of them singletons. Less than 45% of the sample is taken by the ten largest. Material for sequencing was PBMCs or a T cell subset sorted from them (not recorded which). The source of these receptors is a man aged 18 to 30 who had mild COVID-19 (a few samples of this study predate the infection). The sample titles of this study are shuffled in the database, so cell type and time point are left out; the donor was told from shared clones.

This clonotype was seen a few times. The V and J genes are TRBV20-1 and TRBJ1-2; no clear D. The germline V and J ends were trimmed by 0 bases and 2 bases, with 7 bases remaining between them. Germline V gives CDR1 DFQATT, CDR2 SNEGSKA (reference sequence). The CDR3 totals 13 residues. In nucleotides, the CDR3 is TGCAGTGCTAGAGATACCAGGAACTATGGCTACACCTTC. Its protein is CSARDTRNYGYTF.

CDR3 sequence: CSVGVGQGVYEQYF. DNA of the CDR3: TGCAGCGTTGGAGTCGGACAGGGGGTGTACGAGCAGTACTTC. The genes are TRBV29-1 and TRBJ2-7; 10 positions agree with TRBD1. The V gene's germline CDR1 is SQVTM and CDR2 ANQGSEA. The CDR3 covers 14 residues. The V segment lost 4 bases and the J segment 4 bases; nucleotides outside the gene matches: 7.

The V gene is TRBV4-1, the J gene TRBJ1-1; D uncertain. CDR3 length: 14 amino acids. Germline loops: CDR1 MGHRA, CDR2 YSYEKL. The V and J ends lost 4 bases and 1 base respectively, with 10 bases between them. Here the CDR3 reads CASSRGPPNTEAFF. The CDR3 DNA sequence: TGCGCCAGCAGCCGAGGACCGCCGAACACTGAAGCTTTCTTT.

This clonotype has more than one count but fewer than ten. The gene calls are TRBV7-9 and TRBJ2-7; no definite D call. Germline lookup yields CDR1 SEHNR and CDR2 FQNEAQ (reference sequence). The V end lost 1 base, the J end lost 9 bases, and 16 bases lay between the germline ends. The CDR3 has 14 amino acids. The CDR3 DNA is TGTGCCAGCAGCTTAGATGCTTCCTCGGCCAGGCAGTACTTC. Translation: CASSLDASSARQYF.

The sample holds many counts of this clonotype. The V call is TRBV7-2, the J call TRBJ2-3, with D tentatively TRBD2 (7 bases). This CDR3 is built from 16 residues. Germline assignment: CDR1 SGHTA and CDR2 FQGNSA. Trimming removed 4 bases from V and 1 base from J, with 15 bases in between. This CDR3 reads CASSSPQGGGTDTQYF. DNA of the CDR3: TGTGCCAGCAGCTCCCCCCAAGGGGGGGGCACAGATACGCAGTATTTT.

The table lists this clonotype with a few counts. The V gene is TRBV5-1, the J gene TRBJ1-2, with a weak D call TRBD1 (5 bases). V was trimmed by 0 bases and J by 9 bases, leaving 9 bases between them. The CDR3 spans 12 residues. Germline loops: CDR1 SGHRS, CDR2 YFSETQ. CDR3 amino acids: CASSLVGDRYTF. CDR3 sequence (DNA): TGCGCCAGCAGCTTGGTGGGGGATCGCTACACCTTC.

A few counts support this clonotype. The chain uses TRBV7-9 and TRBJ2-1; D is possibly TRBD2 (6 bases). V was shortened by 4 bases and J by 4 bases, with 8 bases between the two germline ends. Per germline, CDR1 SEHNR and CDR2 FQNEAQ (reference sequence). The CDR3 has 13 residues. In nucleotides, the CDR3 is TGTGCCAGCAGCTCGGGACTGTACAATGAGCAGTTCTTC. Translated, it gives CASSSGLYNEQFF.

The CDR3 DNA is TGTGCCAGCAGCTTACGGGGGACAGGGGTAGATACGCAGTATTTT. Amino acids: CASSLRGTGVDTQYF. V and J are TRBV7-9 and TRBJ2-3; TRBD1 matches 10 bases. With 2 bases clipped from V and 5 bases from J, the junction kept 4 bases outside the gene matches. CDR3 length: 15 amino acids. Germline V lookup: CDR1 SEHNR, CDR2 FQNEAQ (reference sequence).

This clonotype has a handful of counts. The chain couples TRBV7-6 to TRBJ2-2; D gene unclear. The V gene lost 2 bases and the J gene lost 6 bases, with 7 bases spanning the gap. Germline V gene lookup returns CDR1 SGHVS and CDR2 FNYEAQ. The CDR3 is 13 amino acids. CDR3 bases: TGTGCCAGCAGCTTATTTACAGCCGGGGAGCTGTTTTTT. Translation: CASSLFTAGELFF.

This clonotype has more than one count but fewer than ten. The chain has TRBV7-2 and TRBJ2-5, with no clear D. From germline, CDR1 is SGHTA and CDR2 FQGNSA. Trimming cost V 5 bases and J 0 bases, with 16 bases left between them. The CDR3 runs to 16 residues. CDR3 region: CASSDVRNSYQETQYF. The DNA of the CDR3 is TGTGCCAGCAGCGATGTTAGGAACTCGTACCAAGAGACCCAGTACTTC. The whole variable domain, remainder taken from reference TRBV7-2 and TRBJ2-5, is GAGVSQSPSNKVTEKGKDVELRCDPISGHTALYWYRQSLGQGLEFLIYFQGNSAPDKSGLPSDRFSAERTGGSVSTLTIQRTQQEDSAVYLCASSDVRNSYQETQYFGPGTRLLVL.

This clonotype was picked up a small number of times. V gene TRBV5-1 combines with J gene TRBJ2-1; D gene uncertain. CDR1 and CDR2 from the germline V gene are SGHRS and YFSETQ. Between the trimmed V and J ends, which lost 2 bases and 6 bases, there was a span of 9 bases. The CDR3 runs to 13 residues. The DNA of the CDR3 is TGCGCCAGCAGCTTTAGAGGTGGCAATGAGCAGTTCTTC. Translating gives CASSFRGGNEQFF. The full variable domain, its missing parts supplied by reference TRBV5-1 and TRBJ2-1, is KAGVTQTPRYLIKTRGQQVTLSCSPISGHRSVSWYQQTPGQGLQFLFEYFSETQRNKGNFPGRFSGRQFSNSRSEMNVSTLELGDSALYLCASSFRGGNEQFFGPGTRLTVL.

In its sample, this clonotype was seen a few times. The J gene is TRBJ2-1, the V gene TRBV4-3; D not certain. Germline loops: CDR1 LGHNA, CDR2 YSLEER. Trimming pared 4 bases from V and 3 bases from J, leaving 16 bases between. CDR3 size: 16 residues. The DNA of the CDR3 is TGCGCCAGCAGCCCATCTCAGCGCCAGGTCTACAATGAGCAGTTCTTC. Residues: CASSPSQRQVYNEQFF.

V is TRBV27 and J is TRBJ1-6, with D possibly being TRBD1 (5 bases). The CDR3 length is 14 residues. Trimming left V 6 bases short and J 6 bases short, with 12 bases between. Germline V lookup: CDR1 MNHEY, CDR2 SMNVEV (reference sequence). The CDR3 loop reads CASSTRDLNSPLHF. CDR3 in DNA: TGTGCCAGCAGCACCCGGGACCTTAATTCACCCCTCCACTTT.

The rearrangement uses TRBV4-3 and TRBJ1-5, with D possibly being TRBD1 (5 bases). Per germline, CDR1 LGHNA and CDR2 YSLEER. There are 14 residues in the CDR3. V lost 4 bases and J lost 6, with 13 bases in between. Here the CDR3 DNA reads TGCGCCAGCAGCCTCGGGAGGGGAGGTCAGCCCCAGCATTTT. Translated: CASSLGRGGQPQHF.

The V call is TRBV7-9, the J call TRBJ1-4, with 7 bases matching TRBD1. This CDR3 has 12 residues. Trimming removed 5 bases from V and 12 bases from J; junction bases left unmatched: 6. Germline CDR1 SEHNR, CDR2 FQNEAQ (reference sequence). The CDR3 loop reads CASSLQGKELFF. In nucleotides, the CDR3 is TGTGCCAGCAGCCTACAGGGGAAGGAACTGTTTTTT.

The rearrangement joins TRBV29-1 to TRBJ1-1; 9 nucleotides agree with TRBD1. V shed 4 bases and J 8 bases; nucleotides not matched to a gene: 5. The CDR3 runs to 12 residues. Germline V gene sequence: CDR1 SQVTM, CDR2 ANQGSEA. As DNA, the CDR3 is TGCAGCGTTGGGACAGGGGCTTCAGAAGCTTTCTTT. Encoded protein: CSVGTGASEAFF.

V usage is TRBV20-1 and J usage is TRBJ2-1; 8 nucleotides line up with TRBD1. CDR3 length equals 11 residues. The germline V gene encodes CDR1 DFQATT and CDR2 SNEGSKA (reference sequence). V trimming: 1 base; J trimming: 13 bases; junction bases outside the gene matches: 3. In DNA, the CDR3 is TGCAGTGCTAGAGGGGGGACAGGCCAGTTCTTC. This gives the protein CSARGGTGQFF.

Details on this clonotype: The CDR3 carries no conserved terminal phenylalanine or tryptophan, so it likely arises from a read error. The limits of the CDR3 on the DNA are not certain, so only TCRdb's listed CDR3 is given. The V call is TRBV11-2, the J call TRBJ1-1; the table's D call of TRBD1 was not tested on the DNA. The CDR3 has 11 residues if both end residues are counted. Germline V gene lookup returns CDR1 SGHAT and CDR2 FQNNGV. CDR3: CASSTLTGLYL.